A single T cell receptor (beta chain) is shown here with its context. Its specificity is not known. Germline CDR1 SGHAT, CDR2 FQNNGV. After removal of 5 bases from V and 1 base from J, the junction contained 7 bases not matched to a gene. The CDR3 consists of 15 residues. This sample stems from a study of spatial heterogeneity in lung cancer. On the study more broadly: Alpha-chain sequences were consistently detected in smaller numbers than beta-chain sequences. Study outcomes and limitations: The numbers of ubiquitous and regional expanded TCRs correlated with ubiquitous and regional nonsynonymous mutations, respectively. Mutation counts in tumors were tracked by counts of expanded intratumoral alpha and beta TCRs.

Every TCR cDNA molecule bore a unique molecular identifier. TCRdb called the 5' RACE reads again in MiXCR, with one record for every CDR3 protein. Of approximately 7,000 distinct CDR3 sequences detected, 3% to 4% appear once; the ten largest clones hold about a sixth. Time point of the sample: sample taken at primary tumor resection. From tumor, nontumor lung or frozen PBMC, whole RNA was taken unsorted for sequencing. The sample in question was lung tumor tissue, obtained at surgery. The source is a male donor with early-stage non-small cell lung cancer. The V call is TRBV11-2, the J call TRBJ2-5, with 7 bases matching TRBD2. The CDR3 region has the DNA TGTGCCAGCAGCGATACAGCGGGGTTCCAAGAGACCCAGTACTTC. As protein: CASSDTAGFQETQYF.